These 3 T cell receptor beta chains share one sample of origin, sequenced in a study of OX40 agonist ivuxolimab in advanced cancers. The assay was immunoSEQ multiplex PCR, and TCRdb's table has in-frame clones only and misses some. This sample has 30,000 to 40,000 clones, with 80% to 95% found just once. Sequences were derived from CD4+ or CD8+ T cells sorted from blood, sampled in a trial of the OX40 agonist ivuxolimab. These receptors came from an adult with an advanced solid tumor such as melanoma, head and neck, liver or kidney cancer.

The chain carries TRBV19 and TRBJ2-1; D is undetermined. The CDR3 contains 14 residues. V lost 10 bases, J lost 5 bases, and 18 bases lay in between. The germline CDR1 and CDR2 sequences are LNHDA and SQIVND (reference sequence). The CDR3 protein is CATSDGGPHNEQFF. DNA for the CDR3: TGTGCCACTTCGGACGGCGGCCCTCACAATGAGCAGTTCTTC.

The CDR3 is CASSLEGRETQYF. The CDR3 nucleotides are TGTGCCAGCAGCTTGGAAGGTCGGGAGACCCAGTACTTC. The chain couples TRBV5-4 to TRBJ2-5; the D is unclear. Germline loops: CDR1 SGHNT, CDR2 YYREEE (reference sequence). This CDR3 has 13 amino acids. Trimming took 0 bases from V and 5 from J, leaving 8 bases between them.

The rearrangement uses TRBV19 and TRBJ2-2; tentative D call: TRBD2 (5 bases). The CDR3 contains 14 residues. Trimming removed 6 bases from V and 2 bases from J, with 10 bases in between. The germline V gene encodes CDR1 LNHDA and CDR2 SQIVND (reference sequence). CDR3 sequence: CASRSGFNTGELFF. CDR3 in DNA: TGTGCCAGTAGATCGGGGTTCAACACCGGGGAGCTGTTTTTT.